The 16 T cell receptor beta chains below all came from one sample that was sequenced in a study of blood T cell repertoires in COVID-19. The method was immunoSEQ multiplex PCR; TCRdb's version includes in-frame clones alone and lacks a portion of them. The sample holds about 150,000 clones, 70% to 85% seen once. Source material: peripheral blood. All receptors derive from a woman between 45 and 65 years old in a cohort sampled during active or convalescent COVID-19.

This chain joins TRBV7-2 and TRBJ2-1, with 8 bases that match TRBD2. Trimming cost V 5 bases and J 4 bases; bases outside gene matches: 10. Germline V gene data show CDR1 as SGHTA and CDR2 as FQGNSA. The CDR3 extends over 16 amino acids. The CDR3 DNA reads as TGTGCCAGCAGCCCACGGGTAGCGGGGCTTTACAATGAGCAGTTCTTC. Translated: CASSPRVAGLYNEQFF.

J is TRBJ2-7 and V is TRBV6-5; perhaps TRBD1 as D (6 bases). CDR3 length: 13 amino acids. Germline V gene lookup returns CDR1 MNHEY and CDR2 SVGAGI. The V and J ends lost 9 bases and 1 base respectively, with 13 bases between them. CDR3 residues: CASAQGPSYEQYF. The CDR3 DNA is TGTGCCAGTGCTCAGGGGCCTTCCTACGAGCAGTACTTC.

The chain carries TRBV5-1 and TRBJ2-1, with TRBD2 identical over 13 bases. This CDR3 comprises 16 residues. Unmatched junction bases numbered 5, after V lost 4 bases and J lost 4 bases. Germline V gene data show CDR1 as SGHRS and CDR2 as YFSETQ. As DNA, the CDR3 is TGCGCCAGCAGCCATGAGGGACTAGCGGGGTACAATGAGCAGTTCTTC. It specifies CASSHEGLAGYNEQFF.

The genes are TRBV14 and TRBJ1-1, with D possibly being TRBD1 (6 bases). The CDR3 is made up of 14 amino acids. Per germline, CDR1 SGHDN and CDR2 FVKESK. The CDR3 sequence is CASSGRGMNTEAFF. Here the CDR3 DNA reads TGTGCTTCTTCCGGCAGGGGCATGAACACTGAAGCTTTCTTT.

J is TRBJ2-5 and V is TRBV6-5, with D tentatively TRBD2 (5 bases). The CDR3 spans 12 residues. The germline gives CDR1 MNHEY, CDR2 SVGAGI. Deletions cut 11 bases from V and 0 bases from J, with 10 bases between. CDR3 residues: CAGGPDQETQYF. The CDR3 DNA sequence: TGTGCCGGAGGCCCCGACCAAGAGACCCAGTACTTC.

This clone has just one count. This chain links TRBV9 with TRBJ2-4, with TRBD1 identical over 11 bases. Germline trimming cut 4 bases from V and 7 bases from J; bases unmatched to any gene: 13. CDR1 is SGDLS and CDR2 is YYNGEE in the germline V gene. There are 17 residues in the CDR3. The CDR3 DNA sequence: TGTGCCAGCAGCAGACCCATACCCGGGACAGGGGGGAACATTCAGTACTTC. This encodes CASSRPIPGTGGNIQYF.

V usage is TRBV19 and J usage is TRBJ1-6; possibly TRBD1 for D (5 bases). CDR3 length equals 17 residues. Germline assignment: CDR1 LNHDA and CDR2 SQIVND (reference sequence). V lost 3 bases to trimming and J lost 5 bases, with 17 bases between them. This chain's CDR3 is CASSILYRPGDNSPLHF. CDR3 nucleotide sequence: TGTGCCAGTAGTATTCTTTACAGGCCGGGCGATAATTCACCCCTCCACTTT.

J is TRBJ1-3 and V is TRBV5-4; possibly TRBD1 for D (6 bases). This CDR3 has 15 residues. The V end lost 0 bases, the J end lost 1 base, and 8 bases lay between the germline ends. The germline V gene encodes CDR1 SGHNT and CDR2 YYREEE (reference sequence). CDR3 residues: CASSLGGRSGNTIYF. The CDR3 nucleotides are TGTGCCAGCAGCTTGGGGGGGCGGTCTGGAAACACCATATATTTT.

This chain uses TRBV14 with TRBJ1-2, with D perhaps matching TRBD1 (5 bases). Trimming cost V 1 base and J 10 bases, with 10 bases left between them. Looked up from germline, CDR1 is SGHDN and CDR2 is FVKESK. The CDR3 is 12 residues long. The CDR3 loop reads CASSQGGGHYTF. CDR3 DNA: TGTGCCAGCAGCCAAGGCGGGGGTCACTACACCTTC.

The chain joins TRBV2 to TRBJ2-7, with 9 bases lining up with TRBD2. Germline loops: CDR1 SNHLY, CDR2 FYNNEI. V was clipped by 2 bases and J by 2 bases; unmatched bases: 4. This CDR3 region has 15 residues. The CDR3 bases are TGTGCCAGCAGTGAACCGCGCGGGGGGGCCTACGAGCAGTACTTC. This encodes CASSEPRGGAYEQYF.

V gene TRBV21-1 combines with J gene TRBJ2-5; the table's D gene call, TRBD2, was not cross checked with the DNA. TRBV21-1 represents a pseudogene. This CDR3 spans 16 amino acids. The CDR3: CASSGSESSGGETQYF. CDR3 nucleotide sequence: TGTGCCAGCAGCGGGTCGGAGTCCAGCGGGGGTGAGACCCAGTACTTC.

V gene TRBV29-1 combines with J gene TRBJ2-2; 8 bases match TRBD1. J gave up 1 base and V 7 bases, and 5 bases lay outside the gene matches. Germline lookup yields CDR1 SQVTM and CDR2 ANQGSEA. The CDR3 is made up of 14 amino acids. CDR3 residues: CSGTGTGNTGELFF. The CDR3 DNA reads TGCAGCGGCACCGGGACAGGGAACACCGGGGAGCTGTTTTTT.

The chain combines TRBV4-2 with TRBJ1-5; 7 bases match TRBD1. V lost 0 bases to trimming and J lost 5 bases; unmatched junction nucleotides: 1. Germline CDR1 and CDR2: LGHNA and YNFKEQ. The CDR3 loop spans 14 amino acids. CDR3 DNA: TGTGCCAGCAGCCAAGATACAGGGGATCAGCCCCAGCATTTT. Encoded protein: CASSQDTGDQPQHF.

The J gene is TRBJ1-2, the V gene TRBV3-1 (or the pseudogene TRBV3-2); no clear D. The germline gives CDR1 LGHDT, CDR2 YNNKEL (reference sequence). V was shortened by 3 bases and J by 6 bases, with 14 bases between the two germline ends. This CDR3 spans 14 amino acids. CDR3 DNA sequence: TGTGCCAGCAGCCACGCCCCCAGGATAAATGGCTACACCTTC. Its translation: CASSHAPRINGYTF.

V gene TRBV6-6 combines with J gene TRBJ1-5, with D uncertain. The V gene's germline CDR1 is MNHNY and CDR2 SVGAGI (reference sequence). The V end lost 2 bases, the J end lost 3 bases, and 11 bases lay between the germline ends. The CDR3 contains 15 residues. CDR3 nucleotides: TGTGCCAGCAGTTACGCCCGGGAACCCAATCAGCCCCAGCATTTT. Its protein is CASSYAREPNQPQHF.

The chain couples TRBV30 to TRBJ1-4; D not resolved. Trimming stripped 0 bases from V and 8 bases from J, with 19 bases between. Germline CDR1 is GTSNPN and CDR2 is SVGIG (reference sequence). The CDR3 has 16 amino acids. CDR3 loop: CAWSVNFDREPEKLFF. CDR3 coding DNA: TGTGCCTGGAGTGTAAATTTTGACCGGGAACCAGAAAAACTGTTTTTT.